The rows below give T cell receptor beta chains drawn from one sample of a study of T-cell reconstitution after alpha-beta-depleted transplantation in children. One entry per CDR3 protein, called by TCRdb with MiXCR from the PCR reads. Here the sample spans around 680,000 distinct CDR3 sequences, roughly 15% being singletons. The input for sequencing was PBMCs from the stem cell graft donor, taken from the stem cell graft. All receptors come from a human donor who donated a stem cell graft to a child with acute myeloid leukemia. CDR3s include the opening cysteine and the closing phenylalanine or tryptophan. The order of the fields is J gene, V gene, clone size, D gene, CDR3 protein, CDR3 DNA. The D gene is left open where the match is weak. Some rows mark clone size as missing; the rest say once, few, many or name a class of expanded clone.

j_call: TRBJ2-3
v_call: TRBV24-1
clone_size: few
d_call: NA
cdr3_aa: CATSDSPGRTDTQYF
cdr3_nt: TGTGCCACCAGTGATTCTCCCGGACGAACAGATACGCAGTATTTT

j_call: TRBJ2-1
v_call: TRBV25-1
clone_size: NA
d_call: NA
cdr3_aa: CASSVEGISNEQFF
cdr3_nt: TGTGCCAGCAGTGTGGAGGGGATCAGTAATGAGCAGTTCTTC

j_call: TRBJ1-5
v_call: TRBV11-2
clone_size: few
d_call: NA
cdr3_aa: CASSLHASLSNQPQHF
cdr3_nt: TGTGCCAGCAGCTTACACGCCAGCCTTAGCAATCAGCCCCAGCATTTT

j_call: TRBJ2-1
v_call: TRBV7-2
clone_size: NA
d_call: TRBD2
cdr3_aa: CASSLVQRGAGHEQFF
cdr3_nt: TGTGCCAGCAGCTTAGTTCAGCGGGGGGCGGGTCATGAGCAGTTCTTC

j_call: TRBJ1-2
v_call: TRBV5-6
clone_size: many
d_call: NA
cdr3_aa: CASSFRGDYGYTF
cdr3_nt: TGTGCCAGCAGCTTCCGGGGCGACTATGGCTACACCTTC

j_call: TRBJ2-2
v_call: TRBV20-1
clone_size: many
d_call: TRBD2
cdr3_aa: CSARPTAGGPVNTGELFF
cdr3_nt: TGCAGTGCTAGGCCTACTGCGGGGGGGCCCGTGAACACCGGGGAGCTGTTTTTT

j_call: TRBJ2-1
v_call: TRBV6-4
clone_size: few
d_call: TRBD2
cdr3_aa: CASSDSSGRDNEQFF
cdr3_nt: TGTGCCAGCAGTGACTCGTCGGGGAGGGACAATGAGCAGTTCTTC

j_call: TRBJ2-5
v_call: TRBV20-1
clone_size: NA
d_call: NA
cdr3_aa: CIWGPAQGFYYSSHVQETQYF
cdr3_nt: TGCATCTGGGGCCCGGCTCAGGGGTTTTACTATTCTTCTCACGTTCAAGAGACCCAGTACTTC

j_call: TRBJ1-1
v_call: TRBV7-2
clone_size: NA
d_call: NA
cdr3_aa: CASSLGRGRGEAFF
cdr3_nt: TGTGCCAGCAGCTTAGGTCGGGGGCGCGGTGAAGCTTTCTTT

j_call: TRBJ2-1
v_call: TRBV20-1
clone_size: NA
d_call: NA
cdr3_aa: CSARGEGGGSYNEQFF
cdr3_nt: TGCAGTGCTAGAGGGGAGGGGGGGGGCTCCTACAATGAGCAGTTCTTC

j_call: TRBJ1-1
v_call: TRBV7-2
clone_size: NA
d_call: NA
cdr3_aa: CASSPRGRIGNTEAFF
cdr3_nt: TGTGCCAGCAGCCCCCGTGGTCGCATCGGGAACACTGAAGCTTTCTTT

j_call: TRBJ2-3
v_call: TRBV5-1
clone_size: NA
d_call: NA
cdr3_aa: CASSFRRTDTQYF
cdr3_nt: TGCGCCAGCAGCTTTAGAAGAACAGATACGCAGTATTTT

j_call: TRBJ2-6
v_call: TRBV7-6
clone_size: NA
d_call: NA
cdr3_aa: CASSPSTGAGANVLTF
cdr3_nt: TGTGCCAGCAGCCCCAGCACGGGGGCTGGGGCCAACGTCCTGACTTTC

j_call: TRBJ2-5
v_call: TRBV20-1
clone_size: few
d_call: NA
cdr3_aa: CSAVDRDSKTQYF
cdr3_nt: TGCAGTGCTGTCGACAGGGACTCAAAGACCCAGTACTTC

j_call: TRBJ2-1
v_call: TRBV20-1
clone_size: few
d_call: TRBD2
cdr3_aa: CSARDPAGGPHEQFF
cdr3_nt: TGCAGTGCTAGAGACCCAGCGGGGGGCCCCCATGAGCAGTTCTTC

j_call: TRBJ2-1
v_call: TRBV5-5
clone_size: many
d_call: NA
cdr3_aa: CASSFRAGFSYNEQFF
cdr3_nt: TGTGCCAGCAGCTTTCGGGCAGGGTTCTCTTACAATGAGCAGTTCTTC

j_call: TRBJ2-7
v_call: TRBV7-8
clone_size: few
d_call: TRBD2
cdr3_aa: CASSLLAVGFDSYEQYF
cdr3_nt: TGTGCCAGCAGCTTGCTAGCGGTCGGTTTTGACAGCTACGAGCAGTACTTC

j_call: TRBJ2-7
v_call: TRBV15
clone_size: many
d_call: NA
cdr3_aa: CATSRQKGGSYEQYF
cdr3_nt: TGTGCCACCAGCAGACAAAAGGGTGGGAGTTACGAGCAGTACTTC

j_call: TRBJ2-5
v_call: TRBV20-1
clone_size: many
d_call: NA
cdr3_aa: CSATLGKGETQYF
cdr3_nt: TGCAGTGCTACTCTAGGGAAGGGAGAGACCCAGTACTTC

j_call: TRBJ1-5
v_call: TRBV24-1
clone_size: NA
d_call: NA
cdr3_aa: CATSDRDSNQPQHF
cdr3_nt: TGTGCCACCTCGGACAGAGATAGCAATCAGCCCCAGCATTTT

j_call: TRBJ2-1
v_call: TRBV7-9
clone_size: NA
d_call: TRBD1
cdr3_aa: CASSLAASGTGPIEQFF
cdr3_nt: TGTGCCAGCAGCTTAGCGGCGAGTGGGACAGGGCCCATTGAGCAGTTCTTC

j_call: TRBJ2-2
v_call: TRBV20-1
clone_size: NA
d_call: TRBD1
cdr3_aa: CSARSTGGPTGELFF
cdr3_nt: TGCAGTGCTAGAAGTACAGGGGGCCCCACCGGGGAGCTGTTTTTT

j_call: TRBJ1-6
v_call: TRBV7-2
clone_size: few
d_call: NA
cdr3_aa: CASSRKGVQGHNSPLHF
cdr3_nt: TGTGCCAGCAGCCGAAAGGGGGTTCAGGGGCATAATTCACCCCTCCACTTT